This note documents a single T cell receptor (beta chain) sequence. This clone's antigen is unknown. The record has no base qualities; no much larger clone is one base away. Reads for this sample came from an Illumina HiSeq 1500. TCRdb ran its own pipeline on the public reads, namely fastp trimming at Q25 and MiXCR clone calling, and kept in-frame beta chains. Rows with a matching CDR3 protein are joined into one entry that keeps the most common DNA and genes. The sample table shows 300,000 to 450,000 distinct CDR3 sequences, and 15% to 20% are seen once. The ten largest clones take up approximately 10% of the sample. The sample belongs to a study of T cell repertoires in cytomegalovirus infection (dated by TCRdb to the late 2010s). About the full investigation: Donor HLA type was relevant to the analysis, as public TCR beta signatures indicated carriage of CMV infection together with the matching HLA type. The research as a whole found: Cumulative frequency of public TCR beta family members discriminated carriers of CMV infection plus the relevant HLA type in this cohort and an independent roughly 340-donor cohort. The ex vivo response was dominated by HLA-C-restricted CMV-specific TCR beta clonotypes, which also provided the single most frequent clonotype in two of eight donors.

CDR1 and CDR2, per the germline V gene, are MNHEY and SVGEGT. The CDR3 runs 14 amino acids, cysteine and phenylalanine included. Only the CDR3 portion is preserved as DNA: 42 bases, with reading frame beginning at the first base. Unmatched junction bases come to 15, with V trimmed by 8 bases and J by 13 bases. The source material was PBMCs. The V and J segments used are TRBV6-2 or TRBV6-3 and TRBJ2-4, with 9 bases matching TRBD2. The source of this sequence is a human donor in good health (CMV status not recorded). Some clones in this sample may be carry-over from other donors' samples. The CDR3 has the sequence CASGYTPVAGGQYF. The sequenced DNA is TGTGCCAGCGGATACACCCCCGTCGCGGGAGGGCAGTACTTC.